Described below is a single TCR beta chain sequence and its context. This record belongs to a study of blood T cell repertoires in COVID-19. Study at large: Italy, Spain and the United States were the sources of the convalescent and acute COVID-19 samples. PBMCs, B-cell-depleted T cells, or T cells provided the cDNA or gDNA that made up the material.

With V trimmed by 3 bases and J by 2 bases, 3 bases remained unmatched. The CDR3 has 14 amino acids. CDR1 and CDR2 (germline): MDHEN, SYDVKM. As originally analysed: From reference gene primer amplification, estimates of nucleated cell counts were derived. Libraries were prepared by immunoSEQ multiplex PCR; TCRdb keeps only in-frame clonotypes and omits some of them. The V and J calls and clone size come from that table; D and trimming were worked out from the DNA. The sample carries 200,000 to 250,000 clones, roughly 84% recorded once. The TCR comes from a man aged 35-49 years with acute or convalescent COVID-19. Material: peripheral blood. This chain joins TRBV28 and TRBJ1-2, with 7 bases lining up with TRBD1. The CDR3: CASSFQGGNYGYTF. CDR3 nucleotide sequence: TGTGCCAGCAGTTTCCAGGGGGGAAACTATGGCTACACCTTC.